This TCR beta chain was identified during a study of technical replicates of blood from a handful of donors. The table came from immunoSEQ multiplex PCR; TCRdb's copy has only in-frame clones and leaves some out. The sample includes 65,000 to 90,000 clones, roughly 98% seen only once; the top ten take around 0.22%. This CDR3 region has 14 residues. Trimming removed 7 bases from V and 0 bases from J, with 13 bases in between. CDR1 is SQVTM, CDR2 ANQGSEA, per germline. The chain uses TRBV29-1 and TRBJ2-1, with D tentatively TRBD2 (6 bases). The sample comprised T cells isolated from PBMCs. The clonotype comes from a human donor in good health. DNA of the CDR3: TGCAGCGCCTGCGGAGGGAGCTCCTACAATGAGCAGTTCTTC. Its translation is CSACGGSSYNEQFF.